The clone carrying this T cell receptor beta chain has just a few counts. This sample's TCRbeta library carried unique molecular identifier barcodes. Each CDR3 protein is one row after TCRdb ran MiXCR on the PCR reads. The repertoire holds roughly 200,000 distinct CDR3 sequences, with roughly 15% as singletons. The CDR3 extends over 23 amino acids. CDR1 is SGHAT and CDR2 is FQDESV in the germline V gene (reference sequence). V shed 0 bases and J shed 0 bases, with 32 bases lying between them. The data derive from a study of T-cell reconstitution after alpha-beta-depleted transplantation in children. V usage is TRBV11-1 and J usage is TRBJ1-2, with TRBD1 as a possible D gene (5 bases). This clonotype was obtained from a human donor who donated a stem cell graft to a child with acute lymphoblastic leukemia. Material: PBMCs from the stem cell graft donor, obtained from the stem cell graft. The chain's CDR3 is CASSLALGSRRSGPTKPNYGYTF. In nucleotides, the CDR3 is TGTGCCAGCAGCTTAGCCCTGGGATCCCGCCGATCGGGACCTACCAAACCTAACTATGGCTACACCTTC.